This T cell receptor beta chain came from a study of blood T cells in healthy people across ages. Through a sample-barcoded 5' primer and a J-beta primer mix, a second PCR was run for about 6 to 11 cycles. TCRdb re-derived calls from the 5' RACE reads in MiXCR, one entry per CDR3 protein. The sample lists 540,000 or so distinct CDR3 sequences; about 24% were seen once. The CDR3 length is 16 residues. Looked up from germline, CDR1 is SGHTA and CDR2 is FQGTGA. V was pared by 5 bases and J by 3 bases, with 9 bases of the junction left unmatched. This sample was also put to use in a study of T cells of mothers and their children.

Sample: blood. This chain links TRBV7-3 with TRBJ2-7; 11 nucleotides align to TRBD2. The clonotype was recovered from a boy between 10 and 17 years old in good health. The CDR3 DNA follows: TGTGCCAGCAGCCTGAGCCGGACTAGCGGGCTCTACGAGCAGTACTTC. It yields the protein CASSLSRTSGLYEQYF. Supplemented by reference TRBV7-3 and TRBJ2-7, the full variable domain reads GAGVSQTPSNKVTEKGKYVELRCDPISGHTALYWYRQSLGQGPEFLIYFQGTGAADDSGLPNDRFFAVRPEGSVSTLKIQRTERGDSAVYLCASSLSRTSGLYEQYFGPGTRLTVT.